This paragraph reports one TCR beta chain. Germline CDR1 SGHVS, CDR2 FNYEAQ. Trimming pared 0 bases from V and 7 bases from J, leaving 21 bases between. This CDR3 has 17 residues. The sample is drawn from a study of T cell repertoires in cytomegalovirus infection. A single record per CDR3 protein comes from TCRdb applying MiXCR to the reads. The table has approximately 750,000 distinct CDR3 sequences, under 40% seen once; the top ten hold around 3%. Specimen: PBMCs. This sequence was found in a human donor in good health (CMV status not recorded). Some clones in this sample may be carry-over from other donors' samples. The chain employs TRBV7-6 and TRBJ2-5; no clear D. The CDR3 sequence is CASSLASTDTTPLTQYF. In nucleotides, the CDR3 is TGTGCCAGCAGCTTAGCGTCGACTGATACAACTCCCCTGACCCAGTACTTC. Variable domain in full (rest from reference TRBV7-6 and TRBJ2-5): GAGVSQSPRYKVTKRGQDVALRCDPISGHVSLYWYRQALGQGPEFLTYFNYEAQQDKSGLPNDRFSAERPEGSISTLTIQRTEQRDSAMYRCASSLASTDTTPLTQYFGPGTRLLVL.